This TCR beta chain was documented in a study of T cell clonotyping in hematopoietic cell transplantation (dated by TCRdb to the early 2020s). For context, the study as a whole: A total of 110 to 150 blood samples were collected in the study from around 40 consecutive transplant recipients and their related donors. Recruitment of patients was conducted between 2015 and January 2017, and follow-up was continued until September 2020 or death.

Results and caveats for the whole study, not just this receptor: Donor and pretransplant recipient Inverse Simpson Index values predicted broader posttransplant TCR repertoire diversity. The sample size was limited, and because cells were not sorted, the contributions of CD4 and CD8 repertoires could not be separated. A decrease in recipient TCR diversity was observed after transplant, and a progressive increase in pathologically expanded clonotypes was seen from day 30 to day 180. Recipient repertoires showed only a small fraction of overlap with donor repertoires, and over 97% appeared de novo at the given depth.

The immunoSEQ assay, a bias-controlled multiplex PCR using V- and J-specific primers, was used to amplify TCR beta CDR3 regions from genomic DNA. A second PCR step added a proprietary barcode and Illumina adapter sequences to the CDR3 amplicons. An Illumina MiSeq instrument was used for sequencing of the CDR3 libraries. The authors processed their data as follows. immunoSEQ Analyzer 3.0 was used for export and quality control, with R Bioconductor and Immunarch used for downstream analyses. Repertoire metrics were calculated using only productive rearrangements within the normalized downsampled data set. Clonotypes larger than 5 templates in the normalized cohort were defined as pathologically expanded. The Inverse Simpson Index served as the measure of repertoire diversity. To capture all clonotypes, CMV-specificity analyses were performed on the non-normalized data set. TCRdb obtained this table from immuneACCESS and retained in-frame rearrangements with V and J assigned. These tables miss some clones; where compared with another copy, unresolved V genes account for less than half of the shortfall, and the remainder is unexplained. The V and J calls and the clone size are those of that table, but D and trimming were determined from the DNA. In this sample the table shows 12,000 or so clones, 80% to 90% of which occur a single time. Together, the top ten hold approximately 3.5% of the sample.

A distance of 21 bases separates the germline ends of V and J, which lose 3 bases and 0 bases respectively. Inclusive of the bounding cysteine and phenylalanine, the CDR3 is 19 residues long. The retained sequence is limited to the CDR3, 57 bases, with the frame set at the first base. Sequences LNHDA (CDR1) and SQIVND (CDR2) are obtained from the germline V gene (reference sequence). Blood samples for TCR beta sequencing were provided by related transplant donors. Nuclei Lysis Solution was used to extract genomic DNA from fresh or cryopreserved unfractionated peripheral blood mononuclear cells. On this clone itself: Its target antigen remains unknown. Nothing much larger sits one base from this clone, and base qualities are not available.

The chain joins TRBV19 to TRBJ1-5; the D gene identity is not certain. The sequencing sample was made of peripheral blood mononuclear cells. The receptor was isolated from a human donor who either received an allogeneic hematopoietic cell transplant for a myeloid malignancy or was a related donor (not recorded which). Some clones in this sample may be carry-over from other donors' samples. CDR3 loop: CASSIFSGELIYSNQPQHF. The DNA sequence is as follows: TGTGCCAGTAGTATTTTTTCCGGTGAATTGATTTATAGCAATCAGCCCCAGCATTTT.